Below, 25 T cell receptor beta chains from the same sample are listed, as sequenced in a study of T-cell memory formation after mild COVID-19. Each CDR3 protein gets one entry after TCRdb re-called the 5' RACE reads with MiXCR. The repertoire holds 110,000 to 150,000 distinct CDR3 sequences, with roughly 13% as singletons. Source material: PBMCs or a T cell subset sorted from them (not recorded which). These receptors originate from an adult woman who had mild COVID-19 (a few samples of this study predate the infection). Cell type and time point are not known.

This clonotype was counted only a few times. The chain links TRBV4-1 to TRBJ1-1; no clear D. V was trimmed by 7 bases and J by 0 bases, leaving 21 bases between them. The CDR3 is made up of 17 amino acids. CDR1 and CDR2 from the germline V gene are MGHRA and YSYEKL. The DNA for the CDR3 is TGCGCCAGCATCCCTTCGAGGGCGCAAGGGATGAACACTGAAGCTTTCTTT. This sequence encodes CASIPSRAQGMNTEAFF.

The CDR3 reads CASSIDTGGSYNEQFF. The CDR3 DNA reads as TGTGCCAGTAGTATAGATACGGGAGGTTCCTACAATGAGCAGTTCTTC. The V call is TRBV19, the J call TRBJ2-1; 7 bases are shared with TRBD2. V shed 0 bases, J shed 1 base, and the junction held 3 bases outside the gene matches. CDR3 length: 16 residues. Per germline, CDR1 LNHDA and CDR2 SQIVND (reference sequence).

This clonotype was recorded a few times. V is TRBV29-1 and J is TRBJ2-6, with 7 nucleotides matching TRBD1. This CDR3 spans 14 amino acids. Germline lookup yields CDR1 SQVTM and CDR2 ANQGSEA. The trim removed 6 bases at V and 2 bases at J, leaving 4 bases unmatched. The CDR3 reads CSVLQGAGANVLTF. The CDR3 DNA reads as TGCAGCGTGCTCCAGGGGGCTGGGGCCAACGTCCTGACTTTC.

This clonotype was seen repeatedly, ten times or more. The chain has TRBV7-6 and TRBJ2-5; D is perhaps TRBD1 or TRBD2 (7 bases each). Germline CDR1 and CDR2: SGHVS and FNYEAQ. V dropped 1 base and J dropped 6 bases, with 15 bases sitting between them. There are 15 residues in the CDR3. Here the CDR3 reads CASSLEAGDRQTQYF. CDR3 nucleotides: TGTGCCAGCAGCTTAGAGGCGGGGGACAGACAGACCCAGTACTTC.

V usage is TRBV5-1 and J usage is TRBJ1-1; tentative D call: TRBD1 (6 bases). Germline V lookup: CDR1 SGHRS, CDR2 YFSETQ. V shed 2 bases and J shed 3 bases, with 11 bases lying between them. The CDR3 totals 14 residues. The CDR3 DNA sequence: TGCGCCAGCAGCTTAGGGGGGGAGCACACTGAAGCTTTCTTT. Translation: CASSLGGEHTEAFF.

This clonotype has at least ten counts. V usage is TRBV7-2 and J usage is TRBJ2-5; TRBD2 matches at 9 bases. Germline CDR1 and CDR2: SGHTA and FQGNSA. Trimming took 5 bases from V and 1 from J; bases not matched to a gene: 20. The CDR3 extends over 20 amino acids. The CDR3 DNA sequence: TGTGCCAGCAGCGCAACAGGGATAGCGGGAGTATCGAGGCCCCAAGAGACCCAGTACTTC. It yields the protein CASSATGIAGVSRPQETQYF.

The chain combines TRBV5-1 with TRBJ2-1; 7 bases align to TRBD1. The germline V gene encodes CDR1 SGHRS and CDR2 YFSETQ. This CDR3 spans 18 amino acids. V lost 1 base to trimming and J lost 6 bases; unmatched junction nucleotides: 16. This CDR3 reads CASSLLTGVRLTTNEQFF. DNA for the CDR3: TGCGCCAGCAGCTTGCTAACAGGGGTCCGACTGACTACCAATGAGCAGTTCTTC.

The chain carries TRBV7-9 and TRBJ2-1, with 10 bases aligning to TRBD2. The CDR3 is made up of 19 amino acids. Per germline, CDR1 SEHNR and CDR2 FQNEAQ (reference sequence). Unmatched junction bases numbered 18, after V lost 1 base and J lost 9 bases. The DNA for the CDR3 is TGTGCCAGCAGCTTAGTCGGTCTAGCGGGAGTAGTTGGTTCTGGTGAGCAGTTCTTC. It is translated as CASSLVGLAGVVGSGEQFF.

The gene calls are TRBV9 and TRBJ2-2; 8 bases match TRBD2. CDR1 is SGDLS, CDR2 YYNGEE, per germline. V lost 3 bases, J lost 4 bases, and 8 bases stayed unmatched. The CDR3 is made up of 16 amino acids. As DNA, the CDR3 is TGTGCCAGCAGCGCAAGGACGAGCGGGAGCACCGGGGAGCTGTTTTTT. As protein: CASSARTSGSTGELFF. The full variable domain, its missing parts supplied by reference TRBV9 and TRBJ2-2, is DSGVTQTPKHLITATGQRVTLRCSPRSGDLSVYWYQQSLDQGLQFLIQYYNGEERAKGNILERFSAQQFPDLHSELNLSSLELGDSALYFCASSARTSGSTGELFFGEGSRLTVL.

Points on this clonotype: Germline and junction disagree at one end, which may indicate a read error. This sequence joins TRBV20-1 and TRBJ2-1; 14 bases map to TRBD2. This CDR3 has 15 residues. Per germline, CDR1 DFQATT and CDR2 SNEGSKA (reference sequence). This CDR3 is CSARAGTSGSYEHFF. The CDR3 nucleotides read TGCAGTGCTAGAGCAGGGACTAGCGGGAGCTATGAGCATTTCTTC.

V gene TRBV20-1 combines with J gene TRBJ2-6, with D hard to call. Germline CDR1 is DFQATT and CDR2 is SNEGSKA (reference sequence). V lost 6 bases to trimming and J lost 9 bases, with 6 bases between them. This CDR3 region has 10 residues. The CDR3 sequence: CSAKFNVLTF. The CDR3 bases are TGCAGTGCCAAATTCAACGTCCTGACTTTC.

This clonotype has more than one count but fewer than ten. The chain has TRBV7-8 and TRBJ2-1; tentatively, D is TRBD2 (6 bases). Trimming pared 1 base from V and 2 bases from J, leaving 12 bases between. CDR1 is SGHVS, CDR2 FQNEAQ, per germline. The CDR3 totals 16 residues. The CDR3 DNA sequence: TGTGCCAGCAGCTTAGAAAATCTAGCGCCCTACAATGAGCAGTTCTTC. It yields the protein CASSLENLAPYNEQFF.

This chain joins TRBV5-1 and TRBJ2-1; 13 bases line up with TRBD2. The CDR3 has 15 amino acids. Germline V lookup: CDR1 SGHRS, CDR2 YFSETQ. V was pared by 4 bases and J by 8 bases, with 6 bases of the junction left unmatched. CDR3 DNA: TGCGCCAGCAGCCACACTAGCGGGAGGGAGGATGAGCAGTTCTTC. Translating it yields CASSHTSGREDEQFF.

The CDR3 protein is CATSDRSYEQFF. Here the CDR3 DNA reads TGTGCCACCAGTGACCGTAGTTATGAGCAGTTCTTC. The genes are TRBV24-1 and TRBJ2-1; D ambiguous. V was shortened by 4 bases and J by 8 bases, with 8 bases between the two germline ends. CDR3 size: 12 residues. Germline lookup yields CDR1 KGHDR and CDR2 SFDVKD.

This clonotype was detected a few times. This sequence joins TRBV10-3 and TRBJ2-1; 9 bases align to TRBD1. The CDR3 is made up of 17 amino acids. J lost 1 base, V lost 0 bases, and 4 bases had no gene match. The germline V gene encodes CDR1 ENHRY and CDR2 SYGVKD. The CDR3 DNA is TGTGCCATCAGTGAGTCGACGGGACAGGGTTCCTACAATGAGCAGTTCTTC. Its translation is CAISESTGQGSYNEQFF.

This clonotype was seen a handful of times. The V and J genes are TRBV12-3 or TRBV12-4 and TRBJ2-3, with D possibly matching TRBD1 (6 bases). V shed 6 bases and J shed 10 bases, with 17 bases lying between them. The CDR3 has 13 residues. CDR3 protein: CASSLTGTRSQYF. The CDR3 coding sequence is TGTGCCAGCAGCCTAACCGGGACAAGATCGCAGTATTTT.

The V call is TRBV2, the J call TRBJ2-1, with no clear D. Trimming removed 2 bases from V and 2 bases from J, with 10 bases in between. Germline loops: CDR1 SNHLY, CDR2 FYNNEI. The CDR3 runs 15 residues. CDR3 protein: CASSETLEAYNEQFF. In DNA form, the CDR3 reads TGTGCCAGCAGTGAAACTCTCGAGGCCTACAATGAGCAGTTCTTC. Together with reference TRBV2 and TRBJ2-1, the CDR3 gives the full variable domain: EPEVTQTPSHQVTQMGQEVILRCVPISNHLYFYWYRQILGQKVEFLVSFYNNEISEKSEIFDDQFSVERPDGSNFTLKIRSTKLEDSAMYFCASSETLEAYNEQFFGPGTRLTVL.

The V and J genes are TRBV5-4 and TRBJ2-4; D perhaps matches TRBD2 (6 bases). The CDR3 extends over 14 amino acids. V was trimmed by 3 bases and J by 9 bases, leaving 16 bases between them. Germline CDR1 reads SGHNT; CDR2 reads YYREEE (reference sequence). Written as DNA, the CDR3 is TGTGCCAGCAGCTCCGCCGGCGAGGGAGGCATTCAGTACTTC. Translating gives CASSSAGEGGIQYF.

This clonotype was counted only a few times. CDR3: CASSLTTGRDNEQFF. DNA of the CDR3: TGTGCCAGCAGCTTAACAACCGGAAGGGACAATGAGCAGTTCTTC. V gene TRBV13 combines with J gene TRBJ2-1; no reliable D call. The germline CDR1 and CDR2 sequences are PRHDT and FYEKMQ (reference sequence). V gave up 2 bases and J gave up 5 bases, with 13 bases separating them. The CDR3 is 15 amino acids.

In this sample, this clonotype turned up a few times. In DNA form, the CDR3 reads TGTGCCAGCTCACCCGATGAAGGGCGAACTCACTACGAGCAGTACTTC. It encodes CASSPDEGRTHYEQYF. The rearrangement uses TRBV18 and TRBJ2-7; D is undetermined. V was clipped by 3 bases and J by 3 bases, with 18 bases between them. The germline CDR1 and CDR2 sequences are KGHSH and LQKENI. The CDR3 spans 16 residues.

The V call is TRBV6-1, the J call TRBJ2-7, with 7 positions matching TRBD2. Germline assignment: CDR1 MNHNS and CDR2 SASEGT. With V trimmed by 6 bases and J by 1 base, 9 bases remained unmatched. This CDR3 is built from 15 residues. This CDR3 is CASSDRTSGSYEQYF. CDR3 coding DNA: TGTGCCAGCAGCGACCGGACTAGTGGATCCTACGAGCAGTACTTC.

The chain's CDR3 is CASSLGAGQGRNEQFF. Here the CDR3 DNA reads TGTGCCAGCAGCTTAGGGGCCGGACAGGGGAGGAATGAGCAGTTCTTC. The V and J genes are TRBV7-9 and TRBJ2-1; 9 bases are shared with TRBD1. The CDR3 totals 16 residues. Germline CDR1 SEHNR, CDR2 FQNEAQ (reference sequence). With 1 base clipped from V and 7 bases from J, the junction kept 8 bases outside the gene matches.

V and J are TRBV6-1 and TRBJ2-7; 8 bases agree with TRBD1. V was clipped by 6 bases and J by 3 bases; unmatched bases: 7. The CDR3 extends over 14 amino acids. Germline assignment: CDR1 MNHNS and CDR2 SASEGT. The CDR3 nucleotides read TGTGCCAGCAGCAGGGGGCAATTCTTCTACGAGCAGTACGTC. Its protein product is CASSRGQFFYEQYV.

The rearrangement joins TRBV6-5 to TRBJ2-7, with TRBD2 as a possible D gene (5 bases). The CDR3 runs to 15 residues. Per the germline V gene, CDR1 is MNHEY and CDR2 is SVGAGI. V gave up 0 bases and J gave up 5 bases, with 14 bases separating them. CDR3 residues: CASSYSWAGRDEQYF. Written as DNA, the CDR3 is TGTGCCAGCAGTTACTCTTGGGCCGGGCGGGACGAGCAGTACTTC.

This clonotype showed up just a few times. The CDR3 DNA reads as TGCGCCAGCAGCTTGGGTCTAGCGGGGACTAGCACAGATACGCAGTATTTT. The encoded protein is CASSLGLAGTSTDTQYF. The chain links TRBV5-1 to TRBJ2-3; 9 positions agree with TRBD2. Germline V CDR1 and CDR2: SGHRS, YFSETQ. V was clipped by 0 bases and J by 0 bases; unmatched bases: 5. CDR3 size: 17 residues. The whole variable domain, filled in from reference TRBV5-1 and TRBJ2-3, reads KAGVTQTPRYLIKTRGQQVTLSCSPISGHRSVSWYQQTPGQGLQFLFEYFSETQRNKGNFPGRFSGRQFSNSRSEMNVSTLELGDSALYLCASSLGLAGTSTDTQYFGPGTRLTVL.